This TCR beta chain was obtained from a study of shared T cell receptors in the human thymus. This CDR3 spans 15 amino acids. V dropped 1 base and J dropped 6 bases, with 13 bases sitting between them. Germline CDR1 MGHRA, CDR2 YSYEKL. The repertoire was sequenced with immunoSEQ multiplex PCR; TCRdb's copy has only in-frame clones and lacks some. The sample yields hundreds of thousands of clones, around 78% seen once. These data were likewise used in another study, on human thymus T cells. As reported in that work: In corrective heart surgery, resections were taken, and these provided the thymus tissue. Use of V and J genes seemed skewed within the thymic and blood repertoires. Thymic TCR repertoires of unrelated people reportedly overlapped highly.

The rearrangement uses TRBV4-1 and TRBJ2-1; tentative D call: TRBD2 (5 bases). The receptor comes from a boy under two years old with a congenital heart defect. Sequenced input: thymocytes. In DNA form, the CDR3 reads TGCGCCAGCAGCCAAGGGCTAGCCCGGCCCAATGAGCAGTTCTTC. As protein: CASSQGLARPNEQFF.